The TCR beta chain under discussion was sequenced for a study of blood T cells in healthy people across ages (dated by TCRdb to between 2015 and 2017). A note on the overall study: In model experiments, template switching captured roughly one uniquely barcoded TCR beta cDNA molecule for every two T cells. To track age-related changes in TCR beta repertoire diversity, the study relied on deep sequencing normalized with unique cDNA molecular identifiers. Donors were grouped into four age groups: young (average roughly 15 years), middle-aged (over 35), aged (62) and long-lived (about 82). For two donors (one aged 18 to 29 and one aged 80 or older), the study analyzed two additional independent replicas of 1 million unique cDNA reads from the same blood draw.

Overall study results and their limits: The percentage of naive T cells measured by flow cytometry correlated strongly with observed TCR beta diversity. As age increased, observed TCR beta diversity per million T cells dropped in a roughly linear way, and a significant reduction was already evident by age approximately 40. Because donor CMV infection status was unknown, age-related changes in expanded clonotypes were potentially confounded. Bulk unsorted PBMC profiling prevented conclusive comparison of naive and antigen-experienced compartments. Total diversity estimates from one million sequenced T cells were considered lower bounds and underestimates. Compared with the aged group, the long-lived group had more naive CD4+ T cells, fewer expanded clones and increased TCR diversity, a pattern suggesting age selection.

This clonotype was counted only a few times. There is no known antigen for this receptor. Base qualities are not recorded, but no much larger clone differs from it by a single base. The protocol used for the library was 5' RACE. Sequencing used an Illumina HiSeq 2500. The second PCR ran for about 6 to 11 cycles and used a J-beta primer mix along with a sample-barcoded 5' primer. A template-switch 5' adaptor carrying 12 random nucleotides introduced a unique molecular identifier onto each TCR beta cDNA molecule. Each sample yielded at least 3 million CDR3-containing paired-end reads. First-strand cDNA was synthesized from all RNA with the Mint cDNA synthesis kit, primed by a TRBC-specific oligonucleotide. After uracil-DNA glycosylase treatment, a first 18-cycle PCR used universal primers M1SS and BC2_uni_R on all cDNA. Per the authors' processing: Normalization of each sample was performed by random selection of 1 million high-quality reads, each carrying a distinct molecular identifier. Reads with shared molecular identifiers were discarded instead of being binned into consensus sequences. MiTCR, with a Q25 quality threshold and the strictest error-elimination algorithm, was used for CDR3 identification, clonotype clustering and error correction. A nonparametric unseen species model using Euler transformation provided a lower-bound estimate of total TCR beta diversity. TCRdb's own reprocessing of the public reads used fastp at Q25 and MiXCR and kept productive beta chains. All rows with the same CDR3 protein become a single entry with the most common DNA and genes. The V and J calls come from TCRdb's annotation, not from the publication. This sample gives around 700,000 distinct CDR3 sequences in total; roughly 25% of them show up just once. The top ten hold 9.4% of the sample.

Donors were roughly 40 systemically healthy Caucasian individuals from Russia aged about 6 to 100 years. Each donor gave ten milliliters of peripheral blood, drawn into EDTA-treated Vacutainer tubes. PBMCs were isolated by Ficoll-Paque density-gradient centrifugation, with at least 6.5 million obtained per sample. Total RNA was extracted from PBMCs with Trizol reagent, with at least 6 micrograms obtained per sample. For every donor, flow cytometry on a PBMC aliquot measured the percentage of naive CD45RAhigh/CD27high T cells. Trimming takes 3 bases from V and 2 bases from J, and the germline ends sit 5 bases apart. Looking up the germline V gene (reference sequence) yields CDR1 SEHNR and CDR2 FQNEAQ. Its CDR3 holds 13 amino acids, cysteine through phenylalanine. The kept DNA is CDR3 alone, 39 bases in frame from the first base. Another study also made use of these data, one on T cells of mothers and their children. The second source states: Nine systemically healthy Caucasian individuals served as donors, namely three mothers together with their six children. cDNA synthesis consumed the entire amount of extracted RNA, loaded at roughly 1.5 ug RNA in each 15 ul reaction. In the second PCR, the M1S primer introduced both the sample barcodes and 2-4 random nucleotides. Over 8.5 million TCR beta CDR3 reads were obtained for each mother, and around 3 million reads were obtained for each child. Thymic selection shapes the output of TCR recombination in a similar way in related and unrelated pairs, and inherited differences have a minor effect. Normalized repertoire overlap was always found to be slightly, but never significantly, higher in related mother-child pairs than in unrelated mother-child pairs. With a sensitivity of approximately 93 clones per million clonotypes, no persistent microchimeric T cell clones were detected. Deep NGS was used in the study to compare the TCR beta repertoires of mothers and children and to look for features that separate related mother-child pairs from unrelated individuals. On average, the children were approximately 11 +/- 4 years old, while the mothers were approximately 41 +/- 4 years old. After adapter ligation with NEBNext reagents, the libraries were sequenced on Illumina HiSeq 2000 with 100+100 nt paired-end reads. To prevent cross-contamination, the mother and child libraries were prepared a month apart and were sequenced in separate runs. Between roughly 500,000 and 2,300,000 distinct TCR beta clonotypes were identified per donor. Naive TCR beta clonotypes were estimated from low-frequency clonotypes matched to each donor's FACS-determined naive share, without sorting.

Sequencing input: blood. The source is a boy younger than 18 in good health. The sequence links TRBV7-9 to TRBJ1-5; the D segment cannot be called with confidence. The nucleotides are TGTGCCAGCAGCTTCGATGGCAATCAGCCCCAGCATTTT. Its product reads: CASSFDGNQPQHF.